A single sample is the source of the 16 T cell receptor beta chains below, sequenced in a study of tumor and adjacent non-tumor tissue in lung cancer. The template was RNA from unsorted bulk tissue. A modified ARM-PCR protocol with three rounds of nested PCR amplified TCRbeta. Each CDR3 protein gets one entry after TCRdb re-called the multiplex PCR reads with MiXCR. This table has more than 70,000 distinct CDR3 sequences, about 61% appearing once. The sequenced sample consisted of lung tumor tissue. The receptors come from a man between 65 and 80 years old with non-small cell lung cancer.

The V call is TRBV6-5, the J call TRBJ2-5; D gene uncertain. CDR3 length equals 15 residues. Trimming shortened V by 9 bases and J by 1 base, and 18 bases separated the two germline ends. Germline-derived CDR1 and CDR2 are MNHEY and SVGAGI. CDR3 DNA: TGTGCCAGTAGTCACCGGACCCTTAGCCAAGAGACCCAGTACTTC. This gives the protein CASSHRTLSQETQYF.

On this clonotype itself: A much larger clonotype is one base distant, so this may be a read error. This rearrangement joins TRBV5-4 to TRBJ2-6; D is ambiguous. Trimming shortened V by 4 bases and J by 2 bases, and 10 bases separated the two germline ends. The CDR3 runs to 15 residues. Germline CDR1 and CDR2: SGHNT and YYREEE (reference sequence). CDR3 in DNA: TGTGCCAGCAGCCCGGACCCCCCTGGGGCCAACGTCCTGACTTTC. This encodes CASSPDPPGANVLTF.

Of note for this clonotype: Just one base apart from a much larger clone, this may be a read error. Written as DNA, the CDR3 is TGTGCCAACATTCGGTCTAGCGGGACTCACGAGCAGTACTTC. As protein: CANIRSSGTHEQYF. The V gene is TRBV2, the J gene TRBJ2-7, with 9 bases identical to TRBD2. CDR3 length: 14 amino acids. Germline V lookup: CDR1 SNHLY, CDR2 FYNNEI. The junction had 12 bases not matched to a gene; V was cut back by 10 bases and J by 5 bases.

Note on this clonotype: A much larger clone is a single base away; this may be a read error. The V call is TRBV28, the J call TRBJ2-3; tentatively, D is TRBD2 (6 bases). The CDR3 spans 13 residues. Germline CDR1 MDHEN, CDR2 SYDVKM. Written as DNA, the CDR3 is TGTGTCAGCGGGCGGTCCTTCACAGATACGCAGTATTTT. Translation gives CVSGRSFTDTQYF.

Comment on this clonotype: Here the CDR3 omits its conserved ending phenylalanine or tryptophan, so a read error is the likely source. This rearrangement joins TRBV29-1 to TRBJ1-1, with D tentatively TRBD1 (6 bases). Germline loops: CDR1 SQVTM, CDR2 ANQGSEA. CDR3 length: 12 amino acids. The V gene lost 6 bases and the J gene lost 6 bases, with 14 bases spanning the gap. In nucleotides, the CDR3 is TGCAGCGTGGGGACATTAATCGCTGAAGCTTTCCTT. The encoded protein is CSVGTLIAEAFL.

Concerning this clonotype itself: The junction departs from the called germline gene at one end, perhaps through a read error. The CDR3 nucleotides read TGTGCTAGCAGCTTAGACATGACGACTAGCACAGATACGCGGTATTTT. Protein product: CASSLDMTTSTDTRYF. The chain carries TRBV11-2 and TRBJ2-3, with 7 nucleotides matching TRBD2. This CDR3 region has 16 residues. The germline V gene has CDR1 SGHAT and CDR2 FQNNGV.

This clonotype has only a few counts. A much bigger clone sits one base away, suggesting this may be a read error. This likely comes from a read error, as the CDR3 has no conserved phenylalanine or tryptophan at its end. V gene TRBV5-1 combines with J gene TRBJ2-7, with a weak D call TRBD1 (6 bases). The V and J ends lost 5 bases and 6 bases respectively, with 21 bases between them. The V gene's germline CDR1 is SGHRS and CDR2 YFSETQ. This CDR3 spans 15 amino acids. The chain's CDR3 is CASSPGQLTIAEQYL. The CDR3 region has the DNA TGCGCCAGCAGTCCCGGACAGCTTACCATCGCCGAGCAGTACCTC.

This clonotype came up many times. This chain joins TRBV11-1 and TRBJ2-5; TRBD2 matches at 11 bases. Germline CDR1 reads SGHAT; CDR2 reads FQDESV (reference sequence). The CDR3 contains 15 residues. With 6 bases clipped from V and 5 bases from J, the junction kept 8 bases outside the gene matches. CDR3: CASSSTSGGAETQYF. As DNA, the CDR3 is TGTGCCAGCAGTTCTACTAGCGGGGGCGCGGAGACCCAGTACTTC.

Remarks on this clonotype: Sequence at one end of the junction differs from germline and may be a read error. The chain uses TRBV11-2 and TRBJ1-2, with D hard to call. CDR1 and CDR2 (germline): SGHAT, FQNNGV. CDR3 length: 14 amino acids. In DNA form, the CDR3 reads TGTGCCAGCGGCTTAGATCGAGGTGGAAGTGGCTACACCTTC. This gives the protein CASGLDRGGSGYTF.

For this clonotype: One junction end does not reproduce the germline sequence, and a read error may be involved. V is TRBV29-1 and J is TRBJ2-7, with 7 bases identical to TRBD2. Looked up from germline, CDR1 is SQVTM and CDR2 is ANQGSEA. This CDR3 has 12 amino acids. The CDR3 loop reads CRVEQQGGEQYF. The CDR3 nucleotides are TGTCGCGTTGAACAGCAGGGAGGGGAGCAGTACTTC.

This clonotype was seen many times. This chain uses TRBV6-5 with TRBJ1-4, with a possible D match to TRBD1 (5 bases). With 4 bases removed from V and 7 bases from J, the gap between germline ends came to 13 bases. The CDR3 has 14 residues. The germline V gene encodes CDR1 MNHEY and CDR2 SVGAGI. The CDR3 sequence is CASSWKRGGEKLFF. The CDR3 nucleotides read TGTGCCAGCAGTTGGAAGCGGGGGGGTGAAAAACTGTTTTTT.

The chain couples TRBV5-6 to TRBJ2-7; D call uncertain. This CDR3 comprises 13 residues. The germline V gene encodes CDR1 SGHDT and CDR2 YYEEEE. Trimming took off 9 bases at V and 5 bases at J, with 18 bases between the two ends. CDR3 coding DNA: TGTGCCAATAGCTTGTGGTCACCCGACGAGCAGTACTTC. It codes for CANSLWSPDEQYF.

The chain is built from TRBV6-5 and TRBJ1-4; D unclear. The CDR3 has 12 amino acids. Germline CDR1 reads MNHEY; CDR2 reads SVGAGI. Deletions cut 4 bases from V and 8 bases from J, with 8 bases between. The CDR3 bases are TGTGCCAGCAGTTCCAGTACGGAAAAACTGTTTTTT. It is translated as CASSSSTEKLFF.

The chain is built from TRBV5-8 and TRBJ1-4; no definite D call. The CDR3 totals 12 residues. Germline loops: CDR1 SGHTS, CDR2 YDEGEE. CDR3: CPGSCAGRKLFF. CDR3 sequence (DNA): TGTCCCGGCAGCTGTGCCGGGAGAAAACTGTTTTTT.

Of note for this clonotype: The junction differs from germline at one of its ends, possibly a read error. The chain links TRBV29-1 to TRBJ1-2, with a tentative D call TRBD1 (6 bases). Germline CDR1 is SQVTM and CDR2 is ANQGSEA. The CDR3 is 14 residues long. The chain's CDR3 is CRDRTQMGAYGYNF. As DNA, the CDR3 is TGCAGAGACAGGACACAGATGGGGGCCTATGGCTACAACTTC.

Remarks on this clonotype: This may come from a read error, since a much larger clone is one base off. This chain joins TRBV20-1 and TRBJ2-3; D is unresolved. TRBJ1-5 matches the DNA end more closely, so the J call is doubtful. The CDR3 contains 11 residues. Per germline, CDR1 DFQATT and CDR2 SNEGSKA (reference sequence). The CDR3 is CSASLSDTQHF. In DNA form, the CDR3 reads TGCAGTGCTAGCCTATCGGATACGCAGCATTTT.